These 17 T cell receptor beta chains were sequenced from one sample in a study of molecular identifiers for immune sequencing clone quantification. In TCRdb, the PCR reads were re-called with MiXCR into one record per CDR3 protein. The repertoire holds hundreds of thousands of distinct CDR3 sequences, roughly 25% seen once, with roughly 0.83% in the top ten. The material sequenced was naive CD8+ T cells from blood, with Jurkat cell RNA spiked in. The subset denotes: FACS-sorted CD8+CD4-CCR7+CD45RA+ naive T cells. The origin of the receptors is a human donor in good health. Some libraries in this study had Jurkat cell RNA spiked in.

On this clonotype itself: A single base separates this from a much larger clone, so it may be a read error. The chain recombines TRBV5-1 with TRBJ2-7; 8 nucleotides align to TRBD2. The CDR3 covers 14 residues. Germline CDR1 reads SGHRS; CDR2 reads YFSETQ. This CDR3 is CASSQTSGPYERYF. As DNA, the CDR3 is TGCGCCAGCAGCCAAACTAGCGGACCCTACGAGCGGTACTTC.

The V call is TRBV6-5, the J call TRBJ2-2, with D possibly being TRBD2 (5 bases). In germline, CDR1 is MNHEY, CDR2 SVGAGI. The CDR3 has 12 amino acids. V lost 4 bases and J lost 7, with 7 bases in between. CDR3 protein: CASSSADGELFF. CDR3 in DNA: TGTGCCAGCAGTTCAGCGGACGGGGAGCTGTTTTTT.

This clonotype was seen a few times. The V and J genes are TRBV15 and TRBJ2-2; the D gene is possibly TRBD2 (6 bases). The CDR3 has 16 residues. Trimming left V 0 bases short and J 5 bases short, with 13 bases between. Germline V gives CDR1 LNHNV, CDR2 YYDKDF (reference sequence). CDR3 region: CATSRDTDYPTGELFF. The CDR3 nucleotides are TGTGCCACCAGCAGAGATACGGACTACCCTACCGGGGAGCTGTTTTTT.

The chain couples TRBV20-1 to TRBJ1-2; D perhaps matches TRBD1 (5 bases). The germline gives CDR1 DFQATT, CDR2 SNEGSKA (reference sequence). Trimming took 2 bases from V and 5 from J, leaving 12 bases between them. CDR3 length equals 13 residues. CDR3 in amino acids: CSARRAGLYGYTF. CDR3 DNA: TGCAGTGCTAGAAGGGCAGGGCTTTATGGCTACACCTTC.

This clonotype came up a few times. The chain couples TRBV7-9 to TRBJ1-2, with a weak D call TRBD1 (5 bases). V was cut by 5 bases and J by 2 bases, with 12 bases left in between. Germline V gene lookup returns CDR1 SEHNR and CDR2 FQNEAQ (reference sequence). The CDR3 loop spans 14 amino acids. CDR3 amino acids: CASSPPDRNYGYTF. The CDR3 coding sequence is TGTGCCAGCAGCCCACCCGACAGAAACTATGGCTACACCTTC.

On this clonotype: A clone one base away is much larger, so this may be a read error. The chain recombines TRBV6-5 with TRBJ2-3; 7 bases agree with TRBD1. This CDR3 is built from 16 residues. V shed 0 bases, J shed 1 base, and the junction held 4 bases outside the gene matches. Germline lookup yields CDR1 MNHEY and CDR2 SVGAGI. The CDR3 DNA reads TGTGCCAGCAGTTACTCCTCCGGACAGGGCACAGATACGCAGTATTTT. The encoded protein is CASSYSSGQGTDTQYF.

Concerning this clonotype itself: Compared with germline, one end of the junction differs, possibly owing to a read error. This rearrangement joins TRBV7-2 to TRBJ2-5, with 8 positions matching TRBD2. The CDR3 has 15 amino acids. Germline CDR1 is SGHTA and CDR2 is FQGNSA. CDR3 nucleotides: TGTGCCAGCAGCACTCCTCCGGGGGGGCAAGCGACCCAGTACTTC. Protein sequence: CASSTPPGGQATQYF.

The rearrangement links TRBV19 to TRBJ2-7, with D hard to call. This CDR3 has 13 amino acids. The V gene lost 5 bases and the J gene lost 4 bases, with 12 bases spanning the gap. In germline, CDR1 is LNHDA, CDR2 SQIVND (reference sequence). The CDR3 DNA reads as TGTGCCAGTAGTGCGGCTCCAAGTTACGAGCAGTACTTC. Its translation is CASSAAPSYEQYF.

This clonotype was counted many times. The chain couples TRBV30 to TRBJ2-1; tentative D call: TRBD2 (6 bases). Germline V gene lookup returns CDR1 GTSNPN and CDR2 SVGIG (reference sequence). The CDR3 covers 15 residues. Deletions cut 0 bases from V and 3 bases from J, with 12 bases between. CDR3 region: CAWSVSTGLYNEQFF. The CDR3 DNA is TGTGCCTGGAGTGTATCAACGGGACTCTACAATGAGCAGTTCTTC.

This clonotype came up a few times. The chain recombines TRBV4-3 with TRBJ2-3; TRBD2 agrees at 12 bases. The V segment lost 1 base and the J segment 4 bases; nucleotides outside the gene matches: 9. The germline V gene has CDR1 LGHNA and CDR2 YSLEER. The CDR3 spans 18 residues. The CDR3 is CASSQALAGGPIADTQYF. Here the CDR3 DNA reads TGCGCCAGCAGCCAAGCGCTAGCGGGAGGGCCTATAGCAGATACGCAGTATTTT.

This clonotype turned up a few times. The chain links TRBV11-2 to TRBJ2-5; D may be TRBD2 (7 bases). Germline CDR1 and CDR2: SGHAT and FQNNGV. This CDR3 spans 14 amino acids. Trimming removed 0 bases at V and 4 bases at J, with 9 bases between. The CDR3 is CASSLDGGAETQYF. The CDR3 bases are TGTGCCAGCAGCTTAGATGGGGGGGCAGAGACCCAGTACTTC.

This clonotype was recorded at least ten times. The chain carries TRBV10-3 and TRBJ2-3; D ambiguous. The germline gives CDR1 ENHRY, CDR2 SYGVKD. This CDR3 has 16 residues. The V end lost 3 bases, the J end lost 3 bases, and 16 bases lay between the germline ends. The CDR3 here is CAISDLALQGTDTQYF. CDR3 nucleotide sequence: TGTGCCATCAGTGACCTGGCCCTGCAAGGGACAGATACGCAGTATTTT.

The chain couples TRBV12-3 or TRBV12-4 to TRBJ2-2; D is uncertain. Trimming cost V 3 bases and J 1 base, with 6 bases left between them. This CDR3 region has 14 residues. CDR3 in amino acids: CASSFRQNTGELFF. The CDR3 DNA sequence: TGTGCCAGCAGTTTCCGCCAGAACACCGGGGAGCTGTTTTTT.

The chain uses TRBV7-9 and TRBJ2-2; D gene uncertain. V lost 11 bases, J lost 6 bases, and 13 bases lay in between. This CDR3 spans 12 amino acids. Germline CDR1 is SEHNR and CDR2 is FQNEAQ (reference sequence). The CDR3 DNA reads TGTGCCGATTCTGGGGTATCCGGGGAGCTGTTTTTT. Its translation is CADSGVSGELFF.

Turning to this clonotype: It may be a read error: a sequence one base away is much more abundant. CDR3 residues: CASTIHVAGVYEQHF. CDR3 DNA: TGTGCCAGCACAATACATGTAGCGGGGGTCTACGAGCAGCACTTC. V is TRBV6-5 and J is TRBJ2-7; TRBD2 matches at 9 bases. Germline V CDR1 and CDR2: MNHEY, SVGAGI. CDR3 length equals 15 residues.

This clonotype was observed many times. The V gene is TRBV4-1, the J gene TRBJ1-6; D is unclear. This CDR3 spans 15 amino acids. V lost 0 bases and J 8 bases, leaving 11 bases between the germline ends. Germline CDR1 is MGHRA and CDR2 is YSYEKL. This CDR3 is CASSQDTGWDSPLHF. In DNA, the CDR3 is TGCGCCAGCAGCCAAGATACCGGCTGGGATTCACCCCTCCACTTT.

This clonotype showed up just a few times. V usage is TRBV6-1 and J usage is TRBJ2-4; 8 nucleotides agree with TRBD2. V shed 8 bases, J shed 5 bases, and the junction held 14 bases outside the gene matches. The CDR3 covers 16 residues. Per the germline V gene, CDR1 is MNHNS and CDR2 is SASEGT. Here the CDR3 reads CASFEFRGGVENIQYF. CDR3 DNA: TGTGCCAGCTTCGAATTCCGGGGGGGCGTGGAAAACATTCAGTACTTC.